This TCR beta chain stems from a study of shared clonotypes between healthy human individuals. Broader study findings: Sharing across four donors was highest in naive CD4 (around 5%) and lowest in memory CD8 (approximately 0.4%).

Regarding this clone: The antigen remains unidentified.

Healthy adults negative for HIV, lacking recent acute infections or vaccinations, served as donors. Here immunoSEQ multiplex PCR was the method, and the copy in TCRdb shows in-frame clones only, minus some. The table shows some 1 million clones, with roughly 80% occurring only once. The origin of this receptor is a man in his late teens or twenties in good health. Sequencing was done on a sample of memory CD4+ T cells sorted from blood. The subset was: CD45RA-negative fraction.

DNA of the CDR3: TGTGCCAGCAGTGATTCGACAGTTGGTAATGAAAAACTGTTTTTT. Translated: CASSDSTVGNEKLFF. This chain joins TRBV6-1 and TRBJ1-4; a possible D gene is TRBD1 (5 bases). CDR3 length: 15 residues. Germline loops: CDR1 MNHNS, CDR2 SASEGT. Trimming shortened V by 3 bases and J by 4 bases, and 12 bases separated the two germline ends.